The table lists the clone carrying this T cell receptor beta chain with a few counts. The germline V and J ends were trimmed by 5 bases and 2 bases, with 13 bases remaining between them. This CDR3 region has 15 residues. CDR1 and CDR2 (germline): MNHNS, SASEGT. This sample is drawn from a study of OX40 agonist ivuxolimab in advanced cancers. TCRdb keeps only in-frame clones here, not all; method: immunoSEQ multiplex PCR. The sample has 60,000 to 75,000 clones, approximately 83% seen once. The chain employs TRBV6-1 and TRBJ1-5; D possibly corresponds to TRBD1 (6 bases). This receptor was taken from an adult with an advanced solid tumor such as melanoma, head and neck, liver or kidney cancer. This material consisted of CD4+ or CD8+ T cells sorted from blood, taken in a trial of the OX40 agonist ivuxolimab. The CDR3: CASSSQGGGNQPQHF. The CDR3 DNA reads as TGTGCCAGCAGTTCACAGGGAGGGGGCAATCAGCCCCAGCATTTT.